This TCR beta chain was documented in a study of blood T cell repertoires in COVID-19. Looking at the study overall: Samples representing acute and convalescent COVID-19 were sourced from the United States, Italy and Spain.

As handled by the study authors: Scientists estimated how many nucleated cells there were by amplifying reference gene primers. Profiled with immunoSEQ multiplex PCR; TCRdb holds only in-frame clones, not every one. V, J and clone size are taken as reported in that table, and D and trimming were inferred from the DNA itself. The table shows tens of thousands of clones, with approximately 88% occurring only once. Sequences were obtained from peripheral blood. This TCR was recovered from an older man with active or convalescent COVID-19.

The CDR3 region has the DNA TGTGCCAGCAGCCAGAGGGGGTGGGGGACATCCTACAATGAGCAGTTCTTC. Protein: CASSQRGWGTSYNEQFF. This chain links TRBV3-1 (or the pseudogene TRBV3-2) with TRBJ2-1; a weak D match, TRBD1 (6 bases). The CDR3 spans 17 residues. Trimming shortened V by 3 bases and J by 1 base, and 16 bases separated the two germline ends. Germline CDR1 LGHDT, CDR2 YNNKEL (reference sequence).